This TCR beta chain was recovered during a study of cytotoxic CD8 clonotypes in ibrutinib-treated CLL (dated by TCRdb to about 2021). For the study in its entirety: The cohort included around 16 treatment-naive and around 10 relapsed/refractory patients; around 18 were IGHV unmutated. Partial responses were observed in roughly 24 patients and complete responses in 2; after a median follow-up of 68 months, remission was maintained in approximately 14 patients and progression was observed in some twelve. The response samples were drawn at a median of roughly twelve months into treatment, with a range of about 6 to 36 months. On average, each sample yielded around 270,000 productive templates and 94,082 productive rearrangements. Longitudinal samples were available for about 30% of the 86 trial participants. Cryopreserved peripheral blood mononuclear cells were obtained prior to treatment, at the time of response, and at either disease progression or sustained remission. The investigation overall reported the following: Sampling times were not matched between sustained-remission and progressing patients, and lymph node repertoires were not studied. At baseline, clonality was higher than in age-matched healthy donors and showed a strong correlation with circulating CD8+ T-cell counts. Public clonotypes were rare and either shrank or stayed stable during treatment, and the rise in clonality at ibrutinib response reflected expansion of private clonotypes. Clonality increased at ibrutinib response, stayed stable in sustained remission, and fell back toward baseline at progression.

Approximately 2 micrograms of genomic DNA were extracted from cryopreserved PBMCs for TCR beta library preparation. Longitudinal blood samples from CLL patients on ibrutinib monotherapy were analyzed using high-throughput TCR beta sequencing. Patients were enrolled in a phase 2 open-label single-center ibrutinib monotherapy trial. Each clonotype received, on average, 10x coverage in deep resolution sequencing performed on a MiSeq, where the target depth lay between 1 in 1 million and 1 in 200,000 T cells. The immunoSEQ hsTCRB Kit was used to generate the TCR beta libraries. The original pipeline was this. ImmunoSEQ Data Assistant and ImmunoSEQ Analyzer were used for data analysis, and V, D and J genes were assigned according to IMGT definitions. Clonality, which ranges from 0 to 1, was calculated as one minus the normalized Shannon entropy of productive rearrangement frequencies. Only overrepresented clonotypes making up at least 0.05% of the repertoire of each patient were included in the public clonotype analysis. Approximately 14 age-matched healthy donor repertoires from immuneACCESS served as clonality controls. TCRdb took over this immuneACCESS table, retaining in-frame rearrangements with V and J assigned. Such tables are incomplete; in checked studies, under half of the missing clones stem from an unresolved V gene, and the remainder is unexplained. V, J and clone size were drawn from that table, and D and trimming were deduced from the DNA. Across this sample there are around 91,000 clones, with around 83% seen only once. The ten largest account for approximately 5.4% of the sample.

A word on this clone: Its recognized antigen is unknown. There are no base qualities to consult, and no much larger clone falls within one base.

Counted from cysteine to phenylalanine, this CDR3 has 14 amino acids. Just CDR3 DNA is preserved here, 42 bases in frame from base 1. CDR1 and CDR2, per the germline V gene (reference sequence), are MNHNY and SVGAGI. After removal of 4 bases from V and 5 bases from J, the junction retains 6 bases not matched to a gene. The chain couples TRBV6-6 to TRBJ1-1; 8 central bases correspond to TRBD1. This specimen consisted of PBMCs, obtained before ibrutinib treatment. The TCR originated in a human donor with chronic lymphocytic leukemia. The nucleotide sequence is given as TGTGCCAGCAGTTTACAGGGGGGGGAGACTGAAGCTTTCTTT. It translates to CASSLQGGETEAFF.